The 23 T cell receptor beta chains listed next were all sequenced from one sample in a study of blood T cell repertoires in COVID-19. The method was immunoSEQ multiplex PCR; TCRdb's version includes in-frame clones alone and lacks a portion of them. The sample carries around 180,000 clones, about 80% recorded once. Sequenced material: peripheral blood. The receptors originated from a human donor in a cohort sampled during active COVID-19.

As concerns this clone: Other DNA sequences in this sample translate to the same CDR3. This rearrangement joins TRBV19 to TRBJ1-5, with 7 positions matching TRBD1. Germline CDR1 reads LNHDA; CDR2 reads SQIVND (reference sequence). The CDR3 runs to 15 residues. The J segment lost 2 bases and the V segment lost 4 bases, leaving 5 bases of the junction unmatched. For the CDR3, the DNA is TGTGCCAGTAGTACACGACAGGGCGGCAATCAGCCCCAGCATTTT. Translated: CASSTRQGGNQPQHF. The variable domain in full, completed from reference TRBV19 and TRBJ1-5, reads DGGITQSPKYLFRKEGQNVTLSCEQNLNHDAMYWYRQDPGQGLRLIYYSQIVNDFQKGDIAEGYSVSREKKESFPLTVTSAQKNPTAFYLCASSTRQGGNQPQHFGDGTRLSIL.

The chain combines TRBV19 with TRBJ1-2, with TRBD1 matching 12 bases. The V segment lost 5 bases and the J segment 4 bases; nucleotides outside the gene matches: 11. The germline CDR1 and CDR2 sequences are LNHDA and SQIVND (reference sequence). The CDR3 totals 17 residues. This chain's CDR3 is CASSPPGQGAGIYGYTF. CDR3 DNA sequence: TGTGCCAGTAGTCCTCCGGGACAGGGGGCCGGAATCTATGGCTACACCTTC.

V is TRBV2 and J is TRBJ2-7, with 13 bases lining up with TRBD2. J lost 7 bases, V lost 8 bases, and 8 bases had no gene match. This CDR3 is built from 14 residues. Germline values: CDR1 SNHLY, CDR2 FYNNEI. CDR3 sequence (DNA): TGTGCCAGCGAGCGACTAGCGGGAGGTCTTGAGCAGTACTTC. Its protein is CASERLAGGLEQYF.

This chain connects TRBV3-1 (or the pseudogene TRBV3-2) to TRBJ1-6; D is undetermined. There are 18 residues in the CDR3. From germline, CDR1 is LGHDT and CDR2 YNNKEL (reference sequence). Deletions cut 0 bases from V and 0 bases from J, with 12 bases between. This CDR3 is CASSQEPPVSSYNSPLHF. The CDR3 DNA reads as TGTGCCAGCAGCCAAGAACCCCCAGTAAGCTCCTATAATTCACCCCTCCACTTT.

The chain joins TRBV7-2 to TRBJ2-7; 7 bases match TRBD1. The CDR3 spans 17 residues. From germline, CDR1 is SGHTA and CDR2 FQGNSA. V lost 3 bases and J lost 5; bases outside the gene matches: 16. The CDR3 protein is CASSFLGGLTGWDEQYF. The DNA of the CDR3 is TGTGCCAGCAGCTTCTTAGGGGGCTTGACAGGGTGGGACGAGCAGTACTTC.

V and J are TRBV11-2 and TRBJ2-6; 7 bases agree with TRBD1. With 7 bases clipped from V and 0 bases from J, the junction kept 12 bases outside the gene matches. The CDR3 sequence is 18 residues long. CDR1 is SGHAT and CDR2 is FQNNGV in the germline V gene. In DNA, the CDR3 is TGTGCCAGCACCCCCCCGGACAGGTATAGCTCTGGGGCCAACGTCCTGACTTTC. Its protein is CASTPPDRYSSGANVLTF.

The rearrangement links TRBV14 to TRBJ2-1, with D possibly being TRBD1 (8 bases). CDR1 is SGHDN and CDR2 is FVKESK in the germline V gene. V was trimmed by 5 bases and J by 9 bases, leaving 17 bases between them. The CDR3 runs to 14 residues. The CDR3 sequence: CASSRLNRGGEQFF. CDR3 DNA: TGTGCCAGCAGCAGACTGAACAGGGGGGGTGAGCAGTTCTTC. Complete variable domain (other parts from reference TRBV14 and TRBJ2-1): EAGVTQFPSHSVIEKGQTVTLRCDPISGHDNLYWYRRVMGKEIKFLLHFVKESKQDESGMPNNRFLAERTGGTYSTLKVQPAELEDSGVYFCASSRLNRGGEQFFGPGTRLTVL.

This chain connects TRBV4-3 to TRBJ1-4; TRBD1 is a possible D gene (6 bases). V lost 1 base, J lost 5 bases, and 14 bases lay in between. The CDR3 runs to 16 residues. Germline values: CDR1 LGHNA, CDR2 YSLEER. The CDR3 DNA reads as TGCGCCAGCAGCCAAGCTGCTAGACAGGTCAATGAAAAACTGTTTTTT. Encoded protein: CASSQAARQVNEKLFF.

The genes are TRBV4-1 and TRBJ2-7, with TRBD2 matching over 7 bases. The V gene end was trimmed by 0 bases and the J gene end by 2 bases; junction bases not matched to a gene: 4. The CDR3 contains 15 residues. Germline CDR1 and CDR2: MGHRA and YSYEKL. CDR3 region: CASSQEPAGTYEQYF. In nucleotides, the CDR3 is TGCGCCAGCAGCCAAGAACCAGCGGGGACCTACGAGCAGTACTTC.

CDR3 region: CASSATGVWFGNTEAFF. As DNA, the CDR3 is TGTGCCAGCAGTGCCACAGGTGTTTGGTTTGGGAACACTGAAGCTTTCTTT. The chain employs TRBV2 and TRBJ1-1; maybe TRBD1 (5 bases). V was shortened by 4 bases and J by 1 base, with 19 bases between the two germline ends. The CDR3 extends over 17 amino acids. In germline, CDR1 is SNHLY, CDR2 FYNNEI.

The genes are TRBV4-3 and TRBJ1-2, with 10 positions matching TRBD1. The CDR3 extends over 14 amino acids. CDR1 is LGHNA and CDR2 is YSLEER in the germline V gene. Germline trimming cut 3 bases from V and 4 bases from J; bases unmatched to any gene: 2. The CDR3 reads CASSQRTGGYGYTF. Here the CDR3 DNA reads TGCGCCAGCAGCCAGAGGACAGGGGGCTATGGCTACACCTTC.

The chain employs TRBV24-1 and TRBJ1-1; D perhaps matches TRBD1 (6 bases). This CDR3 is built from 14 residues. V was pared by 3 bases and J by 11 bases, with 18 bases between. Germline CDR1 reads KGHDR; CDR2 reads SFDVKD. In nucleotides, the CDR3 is TGTGCCACCAGTGATCCGGGACAACGGTTGTTGGCTTTCTTT. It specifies CATSDPGQRLLAFF.

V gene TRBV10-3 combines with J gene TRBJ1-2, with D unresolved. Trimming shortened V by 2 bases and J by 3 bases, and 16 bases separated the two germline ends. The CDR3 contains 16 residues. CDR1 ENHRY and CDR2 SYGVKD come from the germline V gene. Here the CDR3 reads CAISEPQVIGHYGYTF. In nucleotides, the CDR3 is TGTGCCATCAGTGAGCCTCAGGTAATAGGCCACTATGGCTACACCTTC.

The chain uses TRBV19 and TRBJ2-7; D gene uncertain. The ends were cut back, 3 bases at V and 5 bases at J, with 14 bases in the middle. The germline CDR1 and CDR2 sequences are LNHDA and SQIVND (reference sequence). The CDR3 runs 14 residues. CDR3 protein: CASSIKTVIHEQYF. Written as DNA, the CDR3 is TGTGCCAGTAGTATTAAAACAGTCATCCACGAGCAGTACTTC.

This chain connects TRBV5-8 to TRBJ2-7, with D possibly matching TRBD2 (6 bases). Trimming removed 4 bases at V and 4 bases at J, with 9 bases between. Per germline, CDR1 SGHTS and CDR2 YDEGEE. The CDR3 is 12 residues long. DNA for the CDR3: TGTGCCAGCAGCCGGAGGGGATACGAGCAGTACTTC. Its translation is CASSRRGYEQYF.

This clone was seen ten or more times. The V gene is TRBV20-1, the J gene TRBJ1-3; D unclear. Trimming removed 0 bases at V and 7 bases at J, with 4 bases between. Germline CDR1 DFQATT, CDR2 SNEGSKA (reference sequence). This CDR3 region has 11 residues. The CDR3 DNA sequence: TGCAGTGCTAGAGATCCTAACACCATATATTTT. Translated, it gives CSARDPNTIYF.

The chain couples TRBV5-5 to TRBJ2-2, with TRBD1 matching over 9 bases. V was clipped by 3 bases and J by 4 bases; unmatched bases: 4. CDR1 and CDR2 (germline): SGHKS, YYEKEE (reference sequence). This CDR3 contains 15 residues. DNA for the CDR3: TGTGCCAGCAGCTCACAGGGGGCGAGCACCGGGGAGCTGTTTTTT. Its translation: CASSSQGASTGELFF.

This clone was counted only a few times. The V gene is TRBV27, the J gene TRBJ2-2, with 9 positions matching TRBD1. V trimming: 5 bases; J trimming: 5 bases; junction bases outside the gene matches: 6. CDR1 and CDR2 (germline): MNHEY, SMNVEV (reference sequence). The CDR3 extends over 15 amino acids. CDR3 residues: CASSPRQGVTGELFF. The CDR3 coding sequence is TGTGCCAGCAGTCCCCGACAGGGGGTGACCGGGGAGCTGTTTTTT.

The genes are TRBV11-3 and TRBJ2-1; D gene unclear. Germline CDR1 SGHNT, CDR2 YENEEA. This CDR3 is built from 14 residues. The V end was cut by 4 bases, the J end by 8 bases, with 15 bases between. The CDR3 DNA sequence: TGTGCCAGCAGCTCCTCTCAGTACGATTATGAGCAGTTCTTC. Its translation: CASSSSQYDYEQFF.

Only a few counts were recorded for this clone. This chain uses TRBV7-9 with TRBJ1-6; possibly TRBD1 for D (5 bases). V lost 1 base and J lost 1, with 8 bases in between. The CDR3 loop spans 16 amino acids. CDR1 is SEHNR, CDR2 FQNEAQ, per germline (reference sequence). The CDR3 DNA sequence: TGTGCCAGCAGCTTAGGCCAGGGTTCCTATAATTCACCCCTCCACTTT. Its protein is CASSLGQGSYNSPLHF.

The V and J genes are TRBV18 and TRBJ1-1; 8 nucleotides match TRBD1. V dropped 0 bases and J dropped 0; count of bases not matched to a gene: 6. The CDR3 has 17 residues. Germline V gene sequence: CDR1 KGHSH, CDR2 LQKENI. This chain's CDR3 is CASSPPTGQGMNTEAFF. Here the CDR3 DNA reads TGTGCCAGCTCACCACCAACTGGACAGGGAATGAACACTGAAGCTTTCTTT.

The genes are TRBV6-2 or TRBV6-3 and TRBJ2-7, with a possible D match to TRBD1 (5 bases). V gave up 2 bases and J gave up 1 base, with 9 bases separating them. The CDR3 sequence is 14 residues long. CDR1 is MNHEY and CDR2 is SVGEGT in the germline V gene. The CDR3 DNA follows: TGTGCCAGCAGTTACGTTGGGGCGTCCTACGAGCAGTACTTC. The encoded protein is CASSYVGASYEQYF.

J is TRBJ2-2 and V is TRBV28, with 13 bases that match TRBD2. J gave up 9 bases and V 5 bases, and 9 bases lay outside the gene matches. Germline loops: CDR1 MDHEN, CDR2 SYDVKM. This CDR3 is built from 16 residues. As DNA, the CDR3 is TGTGCCAGCAGTGGGGGGACTAGCGGGATTATGAGGGAGCTGTTTTTT. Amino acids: CASSGGTSGIMRELFF.